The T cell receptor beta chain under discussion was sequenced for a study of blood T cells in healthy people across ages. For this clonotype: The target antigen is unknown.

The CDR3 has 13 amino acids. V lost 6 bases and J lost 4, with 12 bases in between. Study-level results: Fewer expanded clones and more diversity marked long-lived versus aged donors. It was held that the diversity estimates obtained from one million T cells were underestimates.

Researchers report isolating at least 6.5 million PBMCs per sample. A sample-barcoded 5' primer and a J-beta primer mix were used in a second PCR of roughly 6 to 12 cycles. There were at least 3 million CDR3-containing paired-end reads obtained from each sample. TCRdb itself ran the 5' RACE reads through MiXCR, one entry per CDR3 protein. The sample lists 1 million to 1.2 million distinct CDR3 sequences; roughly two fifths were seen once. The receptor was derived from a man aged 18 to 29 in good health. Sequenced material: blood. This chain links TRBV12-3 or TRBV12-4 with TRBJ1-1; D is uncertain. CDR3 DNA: TGTGCCAGCAGCTCCTCGGGCCTCACTGAAGCTTTCTTT. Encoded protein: CASSSSGLTEAFF.